This T cell receptor (beta chain) is from a study of cytomegalovirus exposure and HLA in healthy donors. General study points: Specificity for CMV antigens was confirmed in vitro for three of the CMV-associated chains. The presence/absence work took it that sequencing depth was about the same across donors.

This clone has more than one count but fewer than ten. Antigen unknown. CDR3 length: 13 amino acids. V lost 8 bases and J 2 bases, leaving 10 bases between the germline ends. The germline V gene encodes CDR1 SEHNR and CDR2 FQNEAQ (reference sequence). PCR primers comprised 60 Vbeta and 13 Jbeta primers. The protocol was immunoSEQ multiplex PCR, while the TCRdb copy is restricted to in-frame clones and leaves out a portion. Of around 85,000 clones detected, 80% appear once; the ten largest clones hold 20% to 30%. The receptor comes from a woman aged 45 to 65 in good health and CMV-seropositive. What was sequenced was PBMCs. J is TRBJ1-5 and V is TRBV7-9, with TRBD1 as a possible D gene (5 bases). The CDR3 reads CASGAGGNQPQHF. The CDR3 nucleotides read TGTGCCAGCGGGGCGGGGGGCAATCAGCCCCAGCATTTT.